The 3 T cell receptor beta chains below all came from one sample that was sequenced in a study of blood T cell repertoires in COVID-19. Data came from immunoSEQ multiplex PCR; TCRdb stores just in-frame clones and leaves some out. Of about 260,000 clones in the sample, 87% are singletons; the top ten hold less than 1.6%. Sequenced input: peripheral blood. The receptors originated from a woman in her 40s who had recovered from COVID-19.

The table lists this clone with a count of one. The chain carries TRBV2 and TRBJ2-1; 8 bases line up with TRBD1. After removal of 6 bases from V and 9 bases from J, the junction contained 4 bases not matched to a gene. This CDR3 comprises 12 residues. Germline V gene data show CDR1 as SNHLY and CDR2 as FYNNEI. The CDR3 region is CASRWTGTEQFF. For the CDR3, the DNA is TGTGCCAGCAGATGGACAGGGACTGAGCAGTTCTTC.

The chain recombines TRBV28 with TRBJ1-4; 11 positions match TRBD1. The CDR3 is 15 residues long. V shed 6 bases and J 8 bases; nucleotides not matched to a gene: 8. Germline V gene sequence: CDR1 MDHEN, CDR2 SYDVKM. CDR3 loop: CASSGQGAGGEKLFF. For the CDR3, the DNA is TGTGCCAGCAGCGGACAGGGGGCCGGAGGGGAAAAACTGTTTTTT.

The chain links TRBV7-2 to TRBJ1-2; D remains unclear. V gave up 3 bases and J gave up 8 bases, with 13 bases separating them. This CDR3 has 13 residues. Germline CDR1 is SGHTA and CDR2 is FQGNSA. The CDR3 region is CASSFDTSSGYTF. The CDR3 bases are TGTGCCAGCAGCTTCGACACCTCCTCGGGCTACACCTTC.